Shown below are 8 T cell receptor beta chains from a single sample sequenced in a study of T cells in Graves' hyperthyroidism and ophthalmopathy. Amplification of TCR beta CDR3 regions was performed using RNA transcripts as template. The study used the HTBI primer set for a first-round RT-PCR of the TCR CDR3. MiXCR was run by TCRdb on the multiplex PCR reads, yielding one entry per CDR3 protein. Counted here are approximately 400,000 distinct CDR3 sequences, roughly 14% occurring once; the ten biggest clones make up approximately 7.5%. Material for sequencing was blood. The receptors were gathered from a woman under 30 with Graves' hyperthyroidism.

Of note for this clonotype: One end of the junction does not line up with germline, which may come from a read error. The J gene is TRBJ2-2, the V gene TRBV9, with D hard to call. This CDR3 comprises 13 residues. Germline V CDR1 and CDR2: SGDLS, YYNGEE. The CDR3 protein is CAGSLALTGELFF. The CDR3 nucleotides read TGTGCCGGCAGCCTGGCCCTTACCGGGGAGCTGTTTTTT. The full variable domain, with the rest looked up from reference TRBV9 and TRBJ2-2, is DSGVTQTPKHLITATGQRVTLRCSPRSGDLSVYWYQQSLDQGLQFLIQYYNGEERAKGNILERFSAQQFPDLHSELNLSSLELGDSALYFCAGSLALTGELFFGEGSRLTVL.

The rearrangement uses TRBV29-1 and TRBJ2-3; D is ambiguous. CDR3 length: 11 residues. Trimming took off 5 bases at V and 2 bases at J, with 5 bases between the two ends. CDR1 is SQVTM, CDR2 ANQGSEA, per germline. CDR3 region: CSVIPTDTQYF. For the CDR3, the DNA is TGCAGCGTTATTCCCACAGATACGCAGTATTTT.

V is TRBV11-3 and J is TRBJ2-3, with D possibly TRBD2 on 5 matching bases. Germline V gives CDR1 SGHNT, CDR2 YENEEA. Trimming stripped 4 bases from V and 0 bases from J, with 11 bases between. The CDR3 loop spans 15 amino acids. The CDR3 protein is CASSSRGTSTDTQYF. The CDR3 nucleotides read TGTGCCAGCAGCTCCCGGGGAACTAGCACAGATACGCAGTATTTT.

This clonotype was counted between two and nine times. Here the CDR3 reads CSAPGITNEKLFF. In DNA, the CDR3 is TGCAGTGCTCCGGGTATAACTAATGAAAAACTGTTTTTT. The chain employs TRBV20-1 and TRBJ1-4; D remains ambiguous. CDR3 length: 13 residues. Trimming cost V 5 bases and J 1 base, with 8 bases left between them. Germline-derived CDR1 and CDR2 are DFQATT and SNEGSKA (reference sequence).

This clonotype was seen ten or more times. The chain couples TRBV18 to TRBJ2-1, with TRBD2 matching over 8 bases. Germline V lookup: CDR1 KGHSH, CDR2 LQKENI. The CDR3 sequence is 16 residues long. The V and J ends lost 2 bases and 3 bases, in that order; junction bases with no gene match: 6. The CDR3 sequence: CASSPTYLAGYNEQFF. The DNA for the CDR3 is TGTGCCAGCTCACCAACGTATCTAGCGGGCTACAATGAGCAGTTCTTC. Filled out from reference TRBV18 and TRBJ2-1, the complete variable domain reads NAGVMQNPRHLVRRRGQEARLRCSPMKGHSHVYWYRQLPEEGLKFMVYLQKENIIDESGMPKERFSAEFPKEGPSILRIQQVVRGDSAAYFCASSPTYLAGYNEQFFGPGTRLTVL.

This clonotype has only a few counts. The rearrangement joins TRBV6-1 to TRBJ1-6; D unclear. CDR1 and CDR2 from the germline V gene are MNHNS and SASEGT. V gave up 4 bases and J gave up 7 bases, with 5 bases separating them. CDR3 size: 12 residues. The CDR3 spells CASSVPNSPLHF. Here the CDR3 DNA reads TGTGCCAGCAGTGTCCCGAATTCACCCCTCCACTTT.

This clonotype occurred many times. This chain connects TRBV2 to TRBJ1-4; possible D gene TRBD1, 6 bases. With 8 bases removed from V and 6 bases from J, the gap between germline ends came to 16 bases. The CDR3 runs to 14 residues. CDR1 is SNHLY, CDR2 FYNNEI, per germline. The DNA for the CDR3 is TGTGCCAGCGAGCCCCAGGGGTTGGATGAAAAACTGTTTTTT. It specifies CASEPQGLDEKLFF.

This sequence joins TRBV7-2 and TRBJ2-1; TRBD1 or TRBD2 may be the D gene (7 bases each). Per germline, CDR1 SGHTA and CDR2 FQGNSA. V lost 3 bases and J lost 4, with 13 bases in between. The CDR3 is made up of 15 amino acids. The DNA of the CDR3 is TGTGCCAGCAGCTTCAGCGGGACAGATTACAATGAGCAGTTCTTC. Protein sequence: CASSFSGTDYNEQFF.